This T cell receptor (beta chain) was retrieved from a study of metastatic and nonmetastatic thyroid tumors. On the study more broadly: The study looked at repertoires side by side in blood and in tumor or nodule tissue from malignant and benign thyroid patients. Study outcomes and limitations: Reportedly, malignant thyroid tumors had significantly higher TCR beta diversity than benign nodules, in blood and tumor.

Germline CDR1 is DFQATT and CDR2 is SNEGSKA (reference sequence). Trimming cost V 0 bases and J 2 bases; bases outside gene matches: 14. The CDR3 sequence is 19 residues long. This clone has a handful of counts. Its antigen is undetermined. Ahead of thyroid surgery, no patient had received treatment of any kind. MiXCR re-clonotyped the PCR reads for TCRdb. The sample contains around 21,000 clones, about 21% of which appear only once. This receptor was taken from a male donor with papillary thyroid cancer or a benign thyroid nodule (not recorded which). Some clones in this sample may be carry-over from other donors' samples. V gene TRBV20-1 combines with J gene TRBJ2-3, with TRBD2 matching over 10 bases. The sequencing sample was made of blood. In DNA form, the CDR3 reads TGCAGTGCTAGAGATGAAGCGGGAGGGCCCGATATCTACACAGATACGCAGTATTTT. This sequence encodes CSARDEAGGPDIYTDTQYF.